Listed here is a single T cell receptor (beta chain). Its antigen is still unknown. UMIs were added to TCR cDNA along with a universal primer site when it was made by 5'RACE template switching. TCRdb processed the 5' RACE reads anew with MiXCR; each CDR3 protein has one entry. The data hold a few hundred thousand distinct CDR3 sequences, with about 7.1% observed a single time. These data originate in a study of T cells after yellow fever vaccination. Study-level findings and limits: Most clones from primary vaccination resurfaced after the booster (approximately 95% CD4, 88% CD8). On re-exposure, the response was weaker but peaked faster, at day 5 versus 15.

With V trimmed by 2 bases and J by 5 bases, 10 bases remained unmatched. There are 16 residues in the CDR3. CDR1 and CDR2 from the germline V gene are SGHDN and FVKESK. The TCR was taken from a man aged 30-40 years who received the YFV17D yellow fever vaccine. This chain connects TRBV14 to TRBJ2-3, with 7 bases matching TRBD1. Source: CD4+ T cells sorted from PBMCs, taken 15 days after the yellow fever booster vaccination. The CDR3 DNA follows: TGTGCCAGCAGCCAACGAGGGGGCGTCAAAGTAGATACGCAGTATTTT. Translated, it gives CASSQRGGVKVDTQYF.